This TCR beta chain emerged from a study of identical twins. Each CDR3 protein is one row after TCRdb ran MiXCR on the 5' RACE reads. Of 1.5 million to 2 million distinct CDR3 sequences in the sample, less than 40% were seen once. This clonotype was observed at least ten times. This TCR derives from a newborn girl in good health. The material sequenced was cord blood.

The CDR3 is CASSSSGRGNEQFF. The CDR3 nucleotides read TGTGCCAGCAGTTCAAGCGGGAGGGGCAATGAGCAGTTCTTC. The chain employs TRBV27 and TRBJ2-1; 10 bases map to TRBD2. The CDR3 contains 14 residues. Trimming removed 4 bases from V and 6 bases from J; junction bases left unmatched: 3. The germline V gene encodes CDR1 MNHEY and CDR2 SMNVEV (reference sequence).